This TCR beta chain was observed in a study of OX40 agonist ivuxolimab in advanced cancers. Study details: Dose-escalation patients were diagnosed with hepatocellular carcinoma, melanoma, renal cell cancer or head and neck cancer. Partial responses were achieved by three patients: one hepatocellular carcinoma, two cutaneous melanoma.

Blood was sampled at baseline, cycle 4 day 1, and cycle 7 day 1. Using immunoSEQ multiplex PCR, the repertoire was profiled, and TCRdb retains in-frame clones only, with some absent. The sample records about 26,000 clones, around 75% being singletons. General study findings and limits: Blood T cells, both CD4+ and CD8+, expanded clonally by week 6 at 0.1 to 3.0 mg/kg.

A remark on this clone: Its antigen is unknown.

The CDR3 has 12 amino acids. V was shortened by 6 bases and J by 5 bases, with 10 bases between the two germline ends. Germline values: CDR1 MNHNS, CDR2 SASEGT. J is TRBJ1-1 and V is TRBV6-1; D unclear. This clonotype was sampled from an adult with an advanced solid tumor such as melanoma, head and neck, liver or kidney cancer. The sequencing here drew on CD4+ or CD8+ T cells sorted from blood, taken in a trial of the OX40 agonist ivuxolimab. The CDR3, as DNA: TGTGCCAGCAGGACCGTGGGGACTGAAGCTTTCTTT. It specifies CASRTVGTEAFF.